This T cell receptor (beta chain) was identified in a study of beta chain features in type 1 diabetes. J was trimmed by 3 bases and V by 2 bases; bases with no gene match: 2. Germline loops: CDR1 SEHNR, CDR2 FQNEAQ (reference sequence). This CDR3 has 14 residues. The entirety of the isolated RNA underwent reverse transcription, so expressed TCRB transcripts were sequenced. The table came from immunoSEQ multiplex PCR; TCRdb's copy has only in-frame clones and leaves some out. The sample lists 80,000 to 90,000 clones, approximately 32% occurring once. The chain recombines TRBV7-9 with TRBJ2-5, with 8 bases matching TRBD2. Sample: stem cell memory CD4+ T cells from blood. This TCR was recovered from a woman aged 18-29 years in good health. The DNA for the CDR3 is TGTGCCAGCAGCTTACCGGGACTAGAAGAGACCCAGTACTTC. This codes for CASSLPGLEETQYF.